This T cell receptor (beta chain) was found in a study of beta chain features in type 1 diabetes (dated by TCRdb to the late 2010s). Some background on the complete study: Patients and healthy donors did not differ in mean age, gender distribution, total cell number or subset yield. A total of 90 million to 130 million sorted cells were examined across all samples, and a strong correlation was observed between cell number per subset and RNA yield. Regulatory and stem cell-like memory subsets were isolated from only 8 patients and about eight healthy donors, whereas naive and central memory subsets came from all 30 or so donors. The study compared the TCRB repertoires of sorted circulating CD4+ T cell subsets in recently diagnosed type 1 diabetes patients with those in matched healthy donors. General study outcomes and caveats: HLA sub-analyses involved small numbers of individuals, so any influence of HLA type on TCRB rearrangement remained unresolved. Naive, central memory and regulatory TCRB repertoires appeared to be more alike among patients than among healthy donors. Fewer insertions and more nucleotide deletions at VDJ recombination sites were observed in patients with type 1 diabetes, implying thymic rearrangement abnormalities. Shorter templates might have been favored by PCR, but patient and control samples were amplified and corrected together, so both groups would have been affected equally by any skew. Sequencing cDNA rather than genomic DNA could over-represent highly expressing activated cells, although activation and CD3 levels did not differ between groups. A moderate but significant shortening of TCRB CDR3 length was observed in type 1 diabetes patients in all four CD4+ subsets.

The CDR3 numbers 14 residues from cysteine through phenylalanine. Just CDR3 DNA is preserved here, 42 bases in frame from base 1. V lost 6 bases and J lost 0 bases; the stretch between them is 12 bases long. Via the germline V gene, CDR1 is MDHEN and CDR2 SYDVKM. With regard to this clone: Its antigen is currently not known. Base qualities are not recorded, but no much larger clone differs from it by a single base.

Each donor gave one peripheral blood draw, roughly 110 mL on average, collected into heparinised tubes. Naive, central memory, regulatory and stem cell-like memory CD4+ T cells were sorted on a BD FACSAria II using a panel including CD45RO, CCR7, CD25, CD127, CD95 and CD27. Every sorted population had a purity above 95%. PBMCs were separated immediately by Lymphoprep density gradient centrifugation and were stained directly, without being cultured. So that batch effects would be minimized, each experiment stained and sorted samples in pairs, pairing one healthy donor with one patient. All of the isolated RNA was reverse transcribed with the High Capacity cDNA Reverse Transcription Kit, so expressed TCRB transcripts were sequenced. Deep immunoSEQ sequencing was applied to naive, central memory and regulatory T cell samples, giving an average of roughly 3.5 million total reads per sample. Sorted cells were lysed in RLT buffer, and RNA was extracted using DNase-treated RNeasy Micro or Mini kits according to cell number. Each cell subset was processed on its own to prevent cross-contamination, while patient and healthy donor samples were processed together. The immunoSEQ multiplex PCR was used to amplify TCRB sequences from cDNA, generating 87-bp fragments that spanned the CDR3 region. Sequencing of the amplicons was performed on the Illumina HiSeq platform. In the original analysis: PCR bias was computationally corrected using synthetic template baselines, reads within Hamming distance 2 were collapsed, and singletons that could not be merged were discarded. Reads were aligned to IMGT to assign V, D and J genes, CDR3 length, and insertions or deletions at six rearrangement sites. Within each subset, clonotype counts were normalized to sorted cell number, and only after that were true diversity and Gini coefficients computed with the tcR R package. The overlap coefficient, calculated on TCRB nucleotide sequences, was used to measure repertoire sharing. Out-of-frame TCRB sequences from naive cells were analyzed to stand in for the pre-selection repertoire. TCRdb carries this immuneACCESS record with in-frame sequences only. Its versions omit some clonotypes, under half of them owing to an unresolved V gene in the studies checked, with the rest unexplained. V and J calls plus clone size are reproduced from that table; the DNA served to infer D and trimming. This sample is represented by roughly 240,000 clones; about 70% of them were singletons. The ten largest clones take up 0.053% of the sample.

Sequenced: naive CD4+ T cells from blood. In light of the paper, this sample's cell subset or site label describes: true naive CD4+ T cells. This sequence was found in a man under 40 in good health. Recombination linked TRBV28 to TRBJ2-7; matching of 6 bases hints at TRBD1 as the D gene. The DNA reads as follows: TGTGCCAGCAGAATGACAGGAAGCTCCTACGAGCAGTACTTC. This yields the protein CASRMTGSSYEQYF.